What follows is one TCR beta chain and its context. Its matching antigen is unknown. Produced via immunoSEQ multiplex PCR; TCRdb's table is partial and in-frame only. The table shows around 140,000 clones, with around 89% occurring only once. This sample was taken from a study of T cells in localized non-small cell lung cancer. Notes on the study in general: The study found T cell clonality highest in uninvolved adjacent lung, above tumor. Paired adjacent lung recovered a median about 61 of the top 100 tumor clones. One tumor region alone was sequenced, and heterogeneity therefore remains possible.

Germline V gene sequence: CDR1 SEHNR, CDR2 FQNEAQ (reference sequence). The V and J ends lost 4 bases and 2 bases respectively, with 9 bases between them. The CDR3 runs 13 residues. The sample here was peripheral blood, taken before any cancer treatment. The sequence was collected from an older female donor with stage I lung adenocarcinoma. The genes are TRBV7-9 and TRBJ2-7, with D uncertain. CDR3 coding DNA: TGTGCCAGCAGCTCAGGCGGCACCTACGAGCAGTACTTC. Translating it yields CASSSGGTYEQYF. The entire variable domain, with the rest obtained from reference TRBV7-9 and TRBJ2-7, is as follows: DTGVSQNPRHKITKRGQNVTFRCDPISEHNRLYWYRQTLGQGPEFLTYFQNEAQLEKSRLLSDRFSAERPKGSFSTLEIQRTEQGDSAMYLCASSSGGTYEQYFGPGTRLTVT.